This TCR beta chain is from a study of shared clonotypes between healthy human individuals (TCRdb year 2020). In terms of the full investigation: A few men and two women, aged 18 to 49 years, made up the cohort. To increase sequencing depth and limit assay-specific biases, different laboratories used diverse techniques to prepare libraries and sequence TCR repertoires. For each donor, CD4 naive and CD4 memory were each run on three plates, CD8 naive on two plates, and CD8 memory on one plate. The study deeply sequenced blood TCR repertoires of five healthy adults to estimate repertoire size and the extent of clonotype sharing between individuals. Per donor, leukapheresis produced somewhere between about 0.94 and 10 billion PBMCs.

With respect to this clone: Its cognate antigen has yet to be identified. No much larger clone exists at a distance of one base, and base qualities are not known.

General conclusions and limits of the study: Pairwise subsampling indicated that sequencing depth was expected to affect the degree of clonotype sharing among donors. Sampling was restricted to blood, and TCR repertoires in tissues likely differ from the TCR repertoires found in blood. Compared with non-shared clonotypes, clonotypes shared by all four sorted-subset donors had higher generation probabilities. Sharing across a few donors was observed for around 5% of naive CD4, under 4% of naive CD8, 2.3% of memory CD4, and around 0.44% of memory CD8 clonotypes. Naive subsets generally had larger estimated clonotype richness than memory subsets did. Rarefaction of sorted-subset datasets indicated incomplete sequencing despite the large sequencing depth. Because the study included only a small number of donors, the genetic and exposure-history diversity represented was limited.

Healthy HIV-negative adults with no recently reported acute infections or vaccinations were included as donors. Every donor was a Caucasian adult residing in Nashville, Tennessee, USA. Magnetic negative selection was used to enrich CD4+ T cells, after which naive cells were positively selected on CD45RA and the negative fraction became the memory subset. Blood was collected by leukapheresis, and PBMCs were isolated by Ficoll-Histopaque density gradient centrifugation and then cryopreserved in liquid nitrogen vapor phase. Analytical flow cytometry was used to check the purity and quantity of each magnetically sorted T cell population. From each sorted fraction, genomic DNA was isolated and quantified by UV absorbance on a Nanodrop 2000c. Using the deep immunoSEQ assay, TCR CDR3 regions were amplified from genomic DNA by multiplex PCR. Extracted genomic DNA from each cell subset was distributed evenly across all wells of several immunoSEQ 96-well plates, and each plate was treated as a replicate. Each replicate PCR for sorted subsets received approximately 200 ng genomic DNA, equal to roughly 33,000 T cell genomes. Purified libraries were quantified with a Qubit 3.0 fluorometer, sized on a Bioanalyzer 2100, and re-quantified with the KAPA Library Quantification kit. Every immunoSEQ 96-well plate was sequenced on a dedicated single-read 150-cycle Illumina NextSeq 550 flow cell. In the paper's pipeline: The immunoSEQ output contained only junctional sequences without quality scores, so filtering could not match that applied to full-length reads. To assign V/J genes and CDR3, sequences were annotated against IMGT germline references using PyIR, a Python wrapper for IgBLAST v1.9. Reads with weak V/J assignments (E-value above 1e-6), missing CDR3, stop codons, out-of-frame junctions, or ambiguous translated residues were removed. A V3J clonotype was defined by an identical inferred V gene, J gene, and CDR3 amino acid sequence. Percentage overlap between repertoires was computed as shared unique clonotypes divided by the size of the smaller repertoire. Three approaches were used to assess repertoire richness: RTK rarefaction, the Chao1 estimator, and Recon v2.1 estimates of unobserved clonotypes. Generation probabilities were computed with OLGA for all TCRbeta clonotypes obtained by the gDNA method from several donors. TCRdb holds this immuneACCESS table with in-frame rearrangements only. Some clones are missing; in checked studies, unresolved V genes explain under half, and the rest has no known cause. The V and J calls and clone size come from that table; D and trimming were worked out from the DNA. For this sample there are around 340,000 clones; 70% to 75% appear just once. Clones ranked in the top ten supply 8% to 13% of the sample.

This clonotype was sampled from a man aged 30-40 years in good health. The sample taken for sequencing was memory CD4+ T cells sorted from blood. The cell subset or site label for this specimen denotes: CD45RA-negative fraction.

This receptor carries the CDR3 CASSGQGESYTF. The sequenced DNA: TGTGCCAGCAGTGGACAGGGAGAGAGCTACACCTTC. The chain links TRBV2 with TRBJ1-2; 7 central bases correspond to TRBD1. The CDR3 contains 12 residues, cysteine and phenylalanine counted. This entry keeps only the CDR3 DNA: 36 bases, framed from base 1. Trimming removed 4 bases from V and 9 bases from J; the gene matches leave 5 bases unexplained. CDR1 SNHLY and CDR2 FYNNEI are derived from the germline V gene.